The T cell receptor beta chain described here comes from a study of regulatory T cells in long-lasting Graves disease (dated by TCRdb to about 2021). Study-wide context: In the newly diagnosed Graves' disease group, patients had been taking antithyroid drugs for less than 3 months. A total of about 35 samples underwent TCR sequencing, from some 13 patients with persistent Graves' disease and roughly 20 patients with newly diagnosed Graves' disease. The study took place in China and was registered as a clinical trial. This study used TCR sequencing and RNA sequencing of peripheral blood to compare persistent Graves' disease patients against newly diagnosed Graves' disease patients.

The library was built by means of multiplex PCR. The reads were generated on an Illumina HiSeq 4000. TCR beta libraries were built with iRepertoire HTBI primers and Arm-PCR amplification of CDR3 regions. PCR products were gel purified before sequencing. The study's own analysis went as follows. Gene usage analysis of CDR3 amino acid clonotypes used the approximately 62 TRBV and 14 TRBJ segments found across samples. COPE and FqMerger were used to merge the filtered high-quality paired reads into contigs. BLAST was used to align contigs to IMGT TRBV, TRBD and TRBJ reference genes, and CDR3 was defined according to IMGT. Clonotypes above 0.1% frequency were classified as highly expanded clones. Shannon entropy served as the measure of repertoire diversity, while the Gini coefficient captured V-J evenness. A clonotype found in more than one individual was treated as public. In-frame beta chains were kept once TCRdb had trimmed the public reads at Q25 with fastp and called clones with MiXCR. Rows with one shared CDR3 protein collapse into an entry with the most common genes and DNA. In this record, the V and J calls reflect TCRdb's handling and not the investigators' own analysis. The sample includes about 530,000 distinct CDR3 sequences, with about 16% observed a single time. The ten largest clones represent more than 20% of the sample.

Interpreted using the paper, the time point label stands for: newly diagnosed GD, antithyroid drugs for less than 3 months. For both TCR sequencing and RNA sequencing, RNA was extracted from PBMCs using TRIzol. Graves' disease was diagnosed according to American Thyroid Association guidelines. Patients were recruited from an endocrinology department in Xi'an, China. Each patient gave approximately 9.7 milliliters of peripheral blood, collected in an EDTA anticoagulant tube. Ficoll Paque Plus density gradient separation was used to isolate PBMCs, and no further T cell sorting was performed. An Agilent 2100 Bioanalyzer and agarose gel were used to check RNA quality, while a NanoDrop 2000 measured RNA concentration. Via the germline V gene, CDR1 is SGHAT and CDR2 FQNNGV. The CDR3 runs 15 amino acids, cysteine and phenylalanine included. Only the CDR3 DNA is retained, 45 bases long and in frame from the first base. The V end gives up 3 bases and the J end 9 bases, leaving 4 bases in the junction not matched to a gene.

Concerning this clonotype itself: No cognate antigen has been identified for it. No much larger clone is present one base from it, and per-base qualities are unavailable.

The investigation overall reported the following: The study examined only peripheral blood because the primary lesion, thyroid tissue, could not be accessed. More public clonotypes were shared among persistent patients (under 3,000) than among newly diagnosed patients (approximately 1,000). TRBV28, TRBJ1-2 and TRBJ2-5 were preferentially used in persistent disease, while TRBV20-1 and TRBJ2-1 were favored in newly diagnosed disease. The small sample size was acknowledged by the authors as a limitation that may reduce accuracy. Compared with newly diagnosed patients, patients with persistent Graves' disease had lower TCR Shannon entropy and fewer highly expanded clones, which suggests clonal expansion. Only the TCR beta chain was sequenced and analyzed.

This sample also belongs to another study, concerning T cells in Graves' hyperthyroidism and ophthalmopathy. That second report states: Stable Graves' hyperthyroidism was defined as no progression to ophthalmopathy during 18 months of follow-up. Hyperthyroidism patients were newly diagnosed, with disease duration under 2 months, and aged 18 to 65 years. Any patient with an uncontrolled infection, another autoimmune disease, pregnancy or lactation was excluded. Diagnoses relied on clinical symptoms, serum thyroxine and TRAb, thyroid ultrasound and orbital computed tomography. A first-round RT-PCR of the TCR CDR3 used the HTBI primer set with the Qiagen OneStep RT-PCR kit. Most expanded thyroid clonotypes (frequency above 0.001) were also detected in blood, a finding suggesting that blood repertoires may reflect thyroid immune responses. In cross-validation, a model built on a 13 V-J signature told ophthalmopathy apart from stable hyperthyroidism with just under 90% sensitivity and approximately 81% specificity, and in testing the same model reached 80%/75%. During validation, the model predicted progression to ophthalmopathy a median of approximately 6 months ahead of onset, with around 71% sensitivity and 72.22% specificity. To identify distinguishing TCR V-J signatures, a discovery cohort of about 95 patients was used, comprising 40 to 45 with Graves' ophthalmopathy and around 60 with stable Graves' hyperthyroidism. An independent validation cohort of under 20 hyperthyroidism patients and about 15 patients who later progressed to ophthalmopathy tested prospective prediction of ophthalmopathy. The roughly 94 discovery patients were randomly split 7:3 into training and test sets. In roughly six Graves' hyperthyroidism patients, the study also compared T-cell repertoires from thyroid tissue with T-cell repertoires from blood. After sampling, hyperthyroidism patients received methimazole starting at 30 mg daily, and ophthalmopathy patients received high-dose intravenous methylprednisolone. Libraries were constructed in a second round of multiplex PCR, after which size selection and purification were carried out. The libraries were sequenced on an Illumina HiSeq2000 using paired-end 100 bp reads. SOAPnuke was used to process the raw data, removing reads that contained adapters or uncalled bases, had a mean Phred below 15, or lacked an exact match to the constant primer or identifier. COPE v1.2.5 was used to merge the high-quality paired reads, and each unique nucleotide sequence was defined as a clonotype. MiTCR v1.1 was used to align clonotypes to the IMGT TRBV, TRBD and TRBJ reference segments. Only V-J combinations with frequency above 0.0001, covering 99.2% of repertoires, were analysed. A TCS score was defined as the ratio of F50 (clonal expansion) to E x V (chaos), with BLOSUM62-based TCRdist applied between CDR3 peptides within each V-J. Welch's t-statistics and random forest reduced fewer than 600 V-J features to under 15, which were used in a naive Bayes classifier (R e1071). No statistical method was used to fix the sample size in advance, and group allocation was not hidden from the investigators. According to the paper, TCR Vbeta CDR3 sequencing was carried out on 135 peripheral blood samples, which came from under 50 ophthalmopathy, 80 or so hyperthyroidism and roughly 17 progressor patients.

The origin of this receptor is a woman aged 35 to 59 with Graves disease. Donor details come from another sample of the same person, matched by shared clones. Sequenced here: peripheral blood mononuclear cells (PBMCs), sampled at new diagnosis, from a patient treated with antithyroid drugs. The rearrangement combines TRBV11-2 with TRBJ2-1, with 14 middle bases fitting TRBD2. At the DNA level, the sequence is TGTGCCAGCAGCTTTGGACTAGCGGGGGGTACTGAGCAGTTCTTC. It specifies CASSFGLAGGTEQFF.